The sequence of this T cell receptor beta chain was determined in a study of T cells in Graves' hyperthyroidism and ophthalmopathy. It was considered stable Graves' hyperthyroidism when ophthalmopathy did not progress within 18 months. Using RNA transcripts as the source, TCR beta CDR3 regions were amplified. The HTBI primer set was used in a first-round RT-PCR of the TCR CDR3. MiXCR was run by TCRdb on the multiplex PCR reads, yielding one entry per CDR3 protein. The sample includes approximately 400,000 distinct CDR3 sequences, around 14% seen only once; the top ten take over 7.5%. General study results and limits: Most expanded thyroid clonotypes above 0.001 also appeared in blood. Ophthalmopathy prediction by the model preceded onset by a median approximately 5.9 months.

This clonotype was recorded at least ten times. The target antigen is unknown. The V end lost 7 bases, the J end lost 3 bases, and 14 bases lay between the germline ends. This CDR3 has 14 residues. This TCR derives from a woman aged 18-29 years with Graves' hyperthyroidism. The V gene is TRBV12-3 or TRBV12-4, the J gene TRBJ2-3; D unresolved. The specimen was blood. The CDR3 coding sequence is TGTGCCAGCACCCCCTTTCTAAGGACAGATACGCAGTATTTT. It codes for CASTPFLRTDTQYF.